The 24 T cell receptor beta chains reported below all come from one sample, sequenced in a study of blood T cell repertoires in COVID-19. Measured with immunoSEQ multiplex PCR; TCRdb has only the in-frame clones, and not every one. The sample has about 130,000 clones, roughly 69% seen once. Sequenced material: peripheral blood. The receptors stem from a woman aged 65 to 85 with acute or convalescent COVID-19.

V gene TRBV6-2 or TRBV6-3 combines with J gene TRBJ2-7; 8 bases fit TRBD1. The V gene's germline CDR1 is MNHEY and CDR2 SVGEGT. V lost 2 bases, J lost 7 bases, and 10 bases stayed unmatched. The CDR3 sequence is 15 residues long. CDR3 residues: CASSYQGQASGEQYF. In DNA form, the CDR3 reads TGTGCCAGCAGTTACCAGGGACAGGCCTCTGGGGAGCAGTACTTC.

CDR3 DNA: TGTGCCAGCAGTCCCTGGGGGGTCTCCTACAATGAGCAGTTCTTC. Protein sequence: CASSPWGVSYNEQFF. This chain uses TRBV6-2 or TRBV6-3 with TRBJ2-1, with D possibly matching TRBD2 (6 bases). Trimming pared 5 bases from V and 0 bases from J, leaving 11 bases between. Per the germline V gene, CDR1 is MNHEY and CDR2 is SVGEGT. This CDR3 contains 15 residues.

The chain links TRBV5-1 to TRBJ2-7; 9 bases align to TRBD2. Germline lookup yields CDR1 SGHRS and CDR2 YFSETQ. The trim removed 4 bases at V and 1 base at J, leaving 6 bases unmatched. The CDR3 sequence is 15 residues long. This chain's CDR3 is CASSPESGRSYEQYF. In nucleotides, the CDR3 is TGCGCCAGCAGCCCTGAGAGCGGGAGGTCCTACGAGCAGTACTTC.

The chain uses TRBV10-3 and TRBJ2-6; D uncertain. V was shortened by 6 bases and J by 0 bases, with 9 bases between the two germline ends. The CDR3 covers 15 residues. Germline values: CDR1 ENHRY, CDR2 SYGVKD. Here the CDR3 reads CAISHGSSGANVLTF. The CDR3 DNA follows: TGTGCCATCAGCCACGGTAGCTCTGGGGCCAACGTCCTGACTTTC.

The chain has TRBV9 and TRBJ1-4; D unclear. Trimming pared 3 bases from V and 0 bases from J, leaving 9 bases between. The CDR3 loop spans 15 amino acids. The germline V gene has CDR1 SGDLS and CDR2 YYNGEE. DNA for the CDR3: TGTGCCAGCAGCGCTTCCGGGACAACTAATGAAAAACTGTTTTTT. This gives the protein CASSASGTTNEKLFF.

V is TRBV3-1 (or the pseudogene TRBV3-2) and J is TRBJ1-6; TRBD1 matches at 8 bases. V shed 3 bases and J 9 bases; nucleotides not matched to a gene: 4. Germline V gene sequence: CDR1 LGHDT, CDR2 YNNKEL (reference sequence). The CDR3 length is 14 residues. This CDR3 reads CASSQTGDASPLHF. Here the CDR3 DNA reads TGTGCCAGCAGCCAGACAGGGGATGCTTCACCCCTCCACTTT.

J is TRBJ2-2 and V is TRBV30; perhaps TRBD2 as D (7 bases). The CDR3 spans 16 residues. V was cut by 4 bases and J by 3 bases, with 18 bases left in between. Germline V CDR1 and CDR2: GTSNPN, SVGIG (reference sequence). This CDR3 is CAWTSPGRGYTGELFF. CDR3 in DNA: TGTGCCTGGACCTCTCCAGGGAGGGGGTACACCGGGGAGCTGTTTTTT.

The rearrangement uses TRBV29-1 and TRBJ2-7; tentative D call: TRBD2 (7 bases). CDR1 and CDR2 (germline): SQVTM, ANQGSEA. CDR3 length: 14 residues. Trimming cost V 5 bases and J 4 bases, with 18 bases left between them. The DNA of the CDR3 is TGCAGCGTTAGGGGGGGGCGGGAAGCGTACGAGCAGTACTTC. Its translation is CSVRGGREAYEQYF.

This clone was picked up a small number of times. This rearrangement joins TRBV6-5 to TRBJ2-7, with D possibly matching TRBD2 (7 bases). CDR1 is MNHEY, CDR2 SVGAGI, per germline. This CDR3 is built from 13 residues. Trimming pared 7 bases from V and 5 bases from J, leaving 15 bases between. The chain's CDR3 is CASNGGGGNEQYF. CDR3 DNA: TGTGCCAGCAACGGGGGAGGGGGAAACGAGCAGTACTTC.

This clone has more than one count but fewer than ten. V is TRBV7-2 and J is TRBJ1-1; a possible D gene is TRBD1 (6 bases). Trimming removed 5 bases from V and 6 bases from J, with 16 bases in between. Germline CDR1 is SGHTA and CDR2 is FQGNSA. The CDR3 totals 14 residues. The CDR3: CASSTHFGQPEAFF. The CDR3 DNA reads TGTGCCAGCAGCACCCACTTCGGACAGCCTGAAGCTTTCTTT.

This chain links TRBV5-1 with TRBJ1-1; 7 nucleotides match TRBD1. J was trimmed by 1 base and V by 6 bases; bases with no gene match: 6. Looked up from germline, CDR1 is SGHRS and CDR2 is YFSETQ. The CDR3 contains 14 residues. The CDR3 loop reads CASKNYRGNTEAFF. DNA for the CDR3: TGCGCCAGCAAAAATTACAGGGGGAACACTGAAGCTTTCTTT.

The genes are TRBV9 and TRBJ2-5; D uncertain. CDR3 length equals 14 residues. Trimming pared 4 bases from V and 2 bases from J, leaving 12 bases between. Germline CDR1 and CDR2: SGDLS and YYNGEE. CDR3 in DNA: TGTGCCAGCAGCCCGAGACATCTGCAAGAGACCCAGTACTTC. This codes for CASSPRHLQETQYF.

This chain connects TRBV7-9 to TRBJ2-1; 12 nucleotides match TRBD1. The germline gives CDR1 SEHNR, CDR2 FQNEAQ (reference sequence). The CDR3 consists of 15 residues. The V and J ends lost 5 bases and 7 bases, in that order; junction bases with no gene match: 6. The CDR3 sequence is CASSPGQGAGNEQFF. DNA for the CDR3: TGTGCCAGCAGCCCGGGACAGGGGGCGGGTAATGAGCAGTTCTTC.

CDR3 DNA sequence: TGTGCCAGCAGTTTATGGGGCGGGAGCGCAGATACGCAGTATTTT. The encoded protein is CASSLWGGSADTQYF. The chain is built from TRBV28 and TRBJ2-3; TRBD2 matches at 7 bases. The V gene end was trimmed by 0 bases and the J gene end by 4 bases; junction bases not matched to a gene: 4. Looked up from germline, CDR1 is MDHEN and CDR2 is SYDVKM. CDR3 length equals 15 residues.

In regard to this clone: At one boundary the junction diverges from the germline segment, which might be a read error. The rearrangement joins TRBV9 to TRBJ2-2; the match to TRBD2 covers 9 bases. Germline CDR1 SGDLS, CDR2 YYNGEE. The CDR3 runs to 19 residues. CDR3 sequence: CPSRGAGTRGGANTGELFF. In nucleotides, the CDR3 is TGTCCCAGCCGCGGAGCCGGGACTCGCGGGGGGGCAAACACCGGGGAGCTGTTTTTT.

This clone was counted ten times or more. The chain joins TRBV5-8 to TRBJ1-2; D not certain. The length of the CDR3 is 15 residues. Germline values: CDR1 SGHTS, CDR2 YDEGEE. V dropped 1 base and J dropped 4 bases, with 14 bases sitting between them. CDR3 nucleotide sequence: TGTGCCAGCAGCTTGACCGGAAGGGAGTCCTATGGCTACACCTTC. This sequence encodes CASSLTGRESYGYTF.

As DNA, the CDR3 is TGTGCCAGCAGCGAAGGGACTAGCGGGATGGGGGAGACCCAGTACTTC. This codes for CASSEGTSGMGETQYF. The V and J genes are TRBV9 and TRBJ2-5; 13 nucleotides align to TRBD2. With 3 bases clipped from V and 5 bases from J, the junction kept 7 bases outside the gene matches. Germline V gene lookup returns CDR1 SGDLS and CDR2 YYNGEE. CDR3 length: 16 amino acids. The full variable domain, rest sourced from reference TRBV9 and TRBJ2-5, is DSGVTQTPKHLITATGQRVTLRCSPRSGDLSVYWYQQSLDQGLQFLIQYYNGEERAKGNILERFSAQQFPDLHSELNLSSLELGDSALYFCASSEGTSGMGETQYFGPGTRLLVL.

This clone was counted between two and nine times. The V gene is TRBV6-1, the J gene TRBJ2-1; TRBD1 aligns across 9 bases. CDR1 and CDR2 (germline): MNHNS, SASEGT. The junction had 11 bases not matched to a gene; V was cut back by 4 bases and J by 7 bases. The CDR3 contains 16 residues. The CDR3 loop reads CASSGSGTGYPNEQFF. In nucleotides, the CDR3 is TGTGCCAGCAGTGGGAGTGGGACAGGGTATCCGAATGAGCAGTTCTTC.

Written as DNA, the CDR3 is TGCGCCAGCAGCTTGGGAGGGCTCCAAGAGACCCAGTACTTC. Translated: CASSLGGLQETQYF. The rearrangement joins TRBV5-1 to TRBJ2-5; perhaps TRBD2 as D (5 bases). The CDR3 runs to 14 residues. CDR1 and CDR2 (germline): SGHRS, YFSETQ. V lost 0 bases, J lost 1 base, and 7 bases lay in between.

The chain couples TRBV20-1 to TRBJ2-7, with 8 nucleotides matching TRBD1. The CDR3 sequence is 11 residues long. Per germline, CDR1 DFQATT and CDR2 SNEGSKA (reference sequence). The V and J ends lost 3 bases and 10 bases, in that order; junction bases with no gene match: 5. CDR3 in amino acids: CSAREDRDQYF. The CDR3 DNA reads as TGCAGTGCTAGGGAGGACAGGGACCAGTACTTC.

In this sample, this clone turned up a few times. The chain couples TRBV11-2 to TRBJ2-5; no reliable D call. The germline CDR1 and CDR2 sequences are SGHAT and FQNNGV. The CDR3 covers 13 residues. V was pared by 3 bases and J by 0 bases, with 5 bases between. The DNA for the CDR3 is TGTGCCAGCAGCTTTTCCAACCAAGAGACCCAGTACTTC. Translated: CASSFSNQETQYF.

The chain uses TRBV3-1 (or the pseudogene TRBV3-2) and TRBJ1-1; the D gene is possibly TRBD1 (6 bases). The length of the CDR3 is 14 residues. Germline CDR1 and CDR2: LGHDT and YNNKEL (reference sequence). Trimming stripped 5 bases from V and 4 bases from J, with 14 bases between. CDR3 nucleotide sequence: TGTGCCAGCAGCTTAAAGGGGGGGCTCACTGAAGCTTTCTTT. This gives the protein CASSLKGGLTEAFF.

This clone appeared a few times. DNA for the CDR3: TGTGCCAGCAGCCGATATATCCCCGGGAACACTGAAGCTTTCTTT. Its protein product is CASSRYIPGNTEAFF. The chain is built from TRBV5-4 and TRBJ1-1; D not certain. Deletions cut 4 bases from V and 1 base from J, with 14 bases between. CDR3 size: 15 residues. Germline assignment: CDR1 SGHNT and CDR2 YYREEE (reference sequence). The variable domain in full, completed from reference TRBV5-4 and TRBJ1-1, reads ETGVTQSPTHLIKTRGQQVTLRCSSQSGHNTVSWYQQALGQGPQFIFQYYREEENGRGNFPPRFSGLQFPNYSSELNVNALELDDSALYLCASSRYIPGNTEAFFGQGTRLTVV.

This clone has a single count. An end of the junction does not agree with germline; a read error may underlie this. The chain carries TRBV12-3 or TRBV12-4 and TRBJ2-5; 7 bases are shared with TRBD1. The CDR3 sequence is 12 residues long. The CDR3 nucleotides read TGTGCCAGCAGTTTAGCGCTGACAGGGTCCCACTTC. This codes for CASSLALTGSHF.